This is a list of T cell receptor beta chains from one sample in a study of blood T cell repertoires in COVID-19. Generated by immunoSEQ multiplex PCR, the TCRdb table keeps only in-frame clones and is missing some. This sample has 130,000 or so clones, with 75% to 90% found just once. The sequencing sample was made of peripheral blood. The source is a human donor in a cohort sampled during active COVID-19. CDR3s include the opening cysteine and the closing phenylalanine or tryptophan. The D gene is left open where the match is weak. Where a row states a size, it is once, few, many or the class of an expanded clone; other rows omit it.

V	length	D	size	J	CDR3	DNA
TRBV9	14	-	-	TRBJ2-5	CASSGIGFQETQYF	TGTGCCAGCAGCGGTATCGGGTTCCAAGAGACCCAGTACTTC
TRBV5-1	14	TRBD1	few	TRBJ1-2	CASSLAGGNYGYTF	TGCGCCAGCAGCTTGGCAGGGGGTAACTATGGCTACACCTTC
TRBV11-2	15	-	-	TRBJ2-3	CASSRISASTDTQYF	TGTGCCAGCAGCCGCATCAGTGCTAGCACAGATACGCAGTATTTT
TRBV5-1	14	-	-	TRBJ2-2	CASSLVLSAGELFF	TGCGCCAGCAGCTTAGTACTGAGCGCCGGGGAGCTGTTTTTT
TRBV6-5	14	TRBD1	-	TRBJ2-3	CASSSTGGQDTQYF	TGTGCCAGCAGCTCGACAGGGGGCCAAGATACGCAGTATTTT
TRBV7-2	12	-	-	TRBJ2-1	CASSLAERWQFF	TGTGCCAGCAGCTTAGCGGAGCGATGGCAGTTCTTC
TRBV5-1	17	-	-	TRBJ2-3	CASSPSWTTTSTDTQYF	TGCGCCAGCAGCCCTTCCTGGACTACTACTAGCACAGATACGCAGTATTTT
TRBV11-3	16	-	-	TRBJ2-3	CASSPGLKTSTDTQYF	TGTGCCAGCAGCCCCGGACTGAAGACTAGCACAGATACGCAGTATTTT
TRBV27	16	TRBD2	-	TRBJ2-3	CASSGRTSGGGDTQYF	TGTGCCAGCAGTGGGAGGACTAGCGGGGGCGGGGATACGCAGTATTTT
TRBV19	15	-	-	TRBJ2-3	CASSIGGGSTDTQYF	TGTGCCAGTAGTATAGGAGGCGGAAGCACAGATACGCAGTATTTT
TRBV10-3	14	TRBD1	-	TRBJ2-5	CAISGGQNQETQYF	TGTGCCATCAGTGGGGGACAGAACCAAGAGACCCAGTACTTC
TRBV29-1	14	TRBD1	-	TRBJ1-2	CSVEDQEQGRRYTF	TGCAGCGTTGAAGACCAGGAACAGGGGAGAAGGTACACCTTC
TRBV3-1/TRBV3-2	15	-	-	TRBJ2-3	CATTVAGSVWDTQYF	TGTGCCACGACGGTCGCGGGTTCAGTTTGGGATACGCAGTATTTT